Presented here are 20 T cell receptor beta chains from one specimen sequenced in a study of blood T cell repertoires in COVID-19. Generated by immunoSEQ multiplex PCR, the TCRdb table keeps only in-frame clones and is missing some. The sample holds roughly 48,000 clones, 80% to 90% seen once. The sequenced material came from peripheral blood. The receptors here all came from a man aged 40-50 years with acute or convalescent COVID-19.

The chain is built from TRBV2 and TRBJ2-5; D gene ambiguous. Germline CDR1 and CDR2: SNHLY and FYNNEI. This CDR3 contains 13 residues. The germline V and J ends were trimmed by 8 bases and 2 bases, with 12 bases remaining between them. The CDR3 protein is CASCSVLQETQYF. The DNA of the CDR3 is TGTGCCAGCTGTAGTGTTTTACAAGAGACCCAGTACTTC.

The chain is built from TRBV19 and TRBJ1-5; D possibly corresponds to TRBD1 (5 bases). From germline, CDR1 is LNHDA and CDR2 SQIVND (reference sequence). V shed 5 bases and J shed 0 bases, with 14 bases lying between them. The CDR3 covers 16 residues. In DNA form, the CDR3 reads TGTGCCAGTAGTTTAAAACGACAGCTTAGCAATCAGCCCCAGCATTTT. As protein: CASSLKRQLSNQPQHF.

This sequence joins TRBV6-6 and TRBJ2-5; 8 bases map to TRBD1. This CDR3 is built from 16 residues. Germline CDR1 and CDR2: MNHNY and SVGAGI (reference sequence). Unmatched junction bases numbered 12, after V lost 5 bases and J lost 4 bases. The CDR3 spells CASSTRQGPVGETQYF. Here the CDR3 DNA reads TGTGCCAGCAGTACCAGACAGGGGCCAGTCGGAGAGACCCAGTACTTC.

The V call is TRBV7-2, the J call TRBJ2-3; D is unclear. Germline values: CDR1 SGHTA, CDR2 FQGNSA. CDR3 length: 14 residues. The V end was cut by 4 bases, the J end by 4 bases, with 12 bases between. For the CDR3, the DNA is TGTGCCAGCAGCTCACCTAATAACGCAGATACGCAGTATTTT. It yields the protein CASSSPNNADTQYF.

In nucleotides, the CDR3 is TGTGCCAGCAGCTTAAGCCAGGGCTATTCTGGGGCCAACGTCCTGACTTTC. The encoded protein is CASSLSQGYSGANVLTF. This chain connects TRBV7-9 to TRBJ2-6; maybe TRBD1 (5 bases). V gave up 2 bases and J gave up 1 base, with 12 bases separating them. The CDR3 covers 17 residues. From germline, CDR1 is SEHNR and CDR2 FQNEAQ (reference sequence).

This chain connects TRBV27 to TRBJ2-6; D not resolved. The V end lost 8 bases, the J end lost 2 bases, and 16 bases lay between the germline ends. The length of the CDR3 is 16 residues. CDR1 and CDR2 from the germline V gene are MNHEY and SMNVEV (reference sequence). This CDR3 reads CASSRIVGAGANVLTF. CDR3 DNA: TGTGCCAGCTCCCGCATCGTCGGTGCTGGGGCCAACGTCCTGACTTTC.

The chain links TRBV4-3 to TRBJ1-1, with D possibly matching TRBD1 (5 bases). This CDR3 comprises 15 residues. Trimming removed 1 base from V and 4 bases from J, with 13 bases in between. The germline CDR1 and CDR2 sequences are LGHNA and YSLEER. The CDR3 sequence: CASSQGGGNPTEAFF. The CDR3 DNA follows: TGCGCCAGCAGCCAAGGGGGGGGAAACCCCACTGAAGCTTTCTTT.

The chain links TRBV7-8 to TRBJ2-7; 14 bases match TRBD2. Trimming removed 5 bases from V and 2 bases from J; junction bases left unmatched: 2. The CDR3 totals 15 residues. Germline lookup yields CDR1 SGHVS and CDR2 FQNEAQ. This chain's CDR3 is CASSAGLAGAYEQYF. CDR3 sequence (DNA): TGTGCCAGCAGCGCGGGACTAGCGGGGGCCTACGAGCAGTACTTC. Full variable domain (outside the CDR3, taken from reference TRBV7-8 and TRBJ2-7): GAGVSQSPRYKVAKRGQDVALRCDPISGHVSLFWYQQALGQGPEFLTYFQNEAQLDKSGLPSDRFFAERPEGSVSTLKIQRTQQEDSAVYLCASSAGLAGAYEQYFGPGTRLTVT.

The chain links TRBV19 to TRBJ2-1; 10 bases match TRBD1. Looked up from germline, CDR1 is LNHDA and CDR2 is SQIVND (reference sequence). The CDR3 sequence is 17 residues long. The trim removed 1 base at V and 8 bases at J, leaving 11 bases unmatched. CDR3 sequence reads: CASSIGTWTGGFDEQFF. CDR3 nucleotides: TGTGCCAGTAGTATAGGAACGTGGACAGGGGGGTTCGATGAGCAGTTCTTC.

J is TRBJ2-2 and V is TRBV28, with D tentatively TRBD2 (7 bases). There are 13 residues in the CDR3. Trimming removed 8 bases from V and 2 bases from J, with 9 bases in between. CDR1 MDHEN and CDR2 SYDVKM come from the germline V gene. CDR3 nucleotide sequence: TGTGCCAGCCGGGGGGCCAACACCGGGGAGCTGTTTTTT. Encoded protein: CASRGANTGELFF.

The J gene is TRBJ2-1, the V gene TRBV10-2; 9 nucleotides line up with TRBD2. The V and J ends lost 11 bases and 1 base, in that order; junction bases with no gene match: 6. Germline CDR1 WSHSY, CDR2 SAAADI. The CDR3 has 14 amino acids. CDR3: CASQSGGSYNEQFF. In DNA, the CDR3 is TGCGCCTCCCAAAGCGGGGGGTCCTACAATGAGCAGTTCTTC.

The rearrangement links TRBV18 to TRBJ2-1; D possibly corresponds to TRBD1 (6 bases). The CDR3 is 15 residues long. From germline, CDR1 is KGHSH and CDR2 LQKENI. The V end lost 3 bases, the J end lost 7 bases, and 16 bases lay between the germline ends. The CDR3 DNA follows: TGTGCCAGCTCACCCCATTGGCAAGGGGGAAATGAGCAGTTCTTC. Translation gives CASSPHWQGGNEQFF.

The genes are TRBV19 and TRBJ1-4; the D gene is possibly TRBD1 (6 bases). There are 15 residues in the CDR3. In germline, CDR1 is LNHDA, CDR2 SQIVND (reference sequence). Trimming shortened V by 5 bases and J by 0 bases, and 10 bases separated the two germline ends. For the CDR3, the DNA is TGTGCCAGTAGTCGGGGGGCGTCAACTAATGAAAAACTGTTTTTT. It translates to CASSRGASTNEKLFF.

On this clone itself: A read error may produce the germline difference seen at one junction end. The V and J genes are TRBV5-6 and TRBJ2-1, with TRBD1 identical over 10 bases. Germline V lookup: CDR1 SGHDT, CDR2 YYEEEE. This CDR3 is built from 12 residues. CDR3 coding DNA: TGTGCCAGCAGCTTCGGGACAGGGGAGCCGTTCTTC. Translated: CASSFGTGEPFF.

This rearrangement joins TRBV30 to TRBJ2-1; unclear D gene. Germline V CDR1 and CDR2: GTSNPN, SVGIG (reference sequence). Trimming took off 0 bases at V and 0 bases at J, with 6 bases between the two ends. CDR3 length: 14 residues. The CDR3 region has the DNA TGTGCCTGGAGTGTTGGCCACTCCTACAATGAGCAGTTCTTC. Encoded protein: CAWSVGHSYNEQFF.

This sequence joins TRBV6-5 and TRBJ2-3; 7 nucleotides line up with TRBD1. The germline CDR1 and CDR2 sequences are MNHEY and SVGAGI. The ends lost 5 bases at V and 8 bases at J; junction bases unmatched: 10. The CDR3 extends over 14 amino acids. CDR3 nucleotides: TGTGCCAGCAGTCAGGACGGGGACAGCATTACGCAGTATTTT. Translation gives CASSQDGDSITQYF.

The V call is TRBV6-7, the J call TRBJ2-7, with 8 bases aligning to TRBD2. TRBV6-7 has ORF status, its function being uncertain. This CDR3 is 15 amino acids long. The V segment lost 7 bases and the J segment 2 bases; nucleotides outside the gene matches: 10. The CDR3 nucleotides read TGTGCCAGCAACGACCGGGAGGGTCAGCCCTACGAGCAGTACTTC. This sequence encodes CASNDREGQPYEQYF.

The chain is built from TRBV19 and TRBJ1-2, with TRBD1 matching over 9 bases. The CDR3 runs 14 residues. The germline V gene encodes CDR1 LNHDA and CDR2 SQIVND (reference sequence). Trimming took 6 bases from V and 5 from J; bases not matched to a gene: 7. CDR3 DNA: TGTGCCAGTAGGGGGACAGGGAATGAGTATGGCTACACCTTC. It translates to CASRGTGNEYGYTF.

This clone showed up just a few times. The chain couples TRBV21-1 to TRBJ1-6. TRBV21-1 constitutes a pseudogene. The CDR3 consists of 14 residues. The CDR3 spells CASSRGGEGSPLHF. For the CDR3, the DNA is TGTGCCAGCAGCCGGGGAGGCGAAGGTTCACCCCTCCACTTT.

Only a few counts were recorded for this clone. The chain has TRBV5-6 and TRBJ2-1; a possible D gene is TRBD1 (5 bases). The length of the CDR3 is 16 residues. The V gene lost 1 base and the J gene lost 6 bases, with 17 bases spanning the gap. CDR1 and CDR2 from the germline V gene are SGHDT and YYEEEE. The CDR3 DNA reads TGTGCCAGCAGCTTGTGGGGCCTGACCTCCCCCAATGAGCAGTTCTTC. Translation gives CASSLWGLTSPNEQFF.